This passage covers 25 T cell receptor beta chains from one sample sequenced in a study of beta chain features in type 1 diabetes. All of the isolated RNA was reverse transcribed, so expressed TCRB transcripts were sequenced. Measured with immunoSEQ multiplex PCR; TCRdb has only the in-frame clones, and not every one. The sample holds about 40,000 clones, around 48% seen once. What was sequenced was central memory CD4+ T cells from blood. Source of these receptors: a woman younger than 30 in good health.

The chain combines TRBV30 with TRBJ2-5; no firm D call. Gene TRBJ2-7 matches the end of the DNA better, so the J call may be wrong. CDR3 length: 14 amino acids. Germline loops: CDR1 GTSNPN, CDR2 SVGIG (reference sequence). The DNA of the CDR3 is TGTGCCTGGAGTGGCTGGCGGAACTCCTACGAGCAGTACTTC. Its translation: CAWSGWRNSYEQYF.

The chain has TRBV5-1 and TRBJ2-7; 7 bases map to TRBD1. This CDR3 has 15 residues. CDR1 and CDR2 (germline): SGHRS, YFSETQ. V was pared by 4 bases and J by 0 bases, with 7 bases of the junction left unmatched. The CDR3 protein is CASSPGQIGSYEQYF. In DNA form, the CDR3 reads TGCGCCAGCAGCCCGGGACAGATAGGCTCCTACGAGCAGTACTTC.

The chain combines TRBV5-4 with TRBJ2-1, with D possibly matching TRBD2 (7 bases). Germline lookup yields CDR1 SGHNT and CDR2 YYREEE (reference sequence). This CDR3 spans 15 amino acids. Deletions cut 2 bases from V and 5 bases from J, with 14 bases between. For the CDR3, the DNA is TGTGCCAGCAGCTTCGGGCAGGGGAGGGACAATGAGCAGTTCTTC. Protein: CASSFGQGRDNEQFF.

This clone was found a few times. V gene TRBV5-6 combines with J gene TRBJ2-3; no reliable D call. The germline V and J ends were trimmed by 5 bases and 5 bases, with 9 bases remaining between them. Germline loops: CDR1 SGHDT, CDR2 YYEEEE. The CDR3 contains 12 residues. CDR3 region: CASSFRRDTQYF. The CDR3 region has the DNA TGTGCCAGCAGTTTTCGGAGAGATACGCAGTATTTT.

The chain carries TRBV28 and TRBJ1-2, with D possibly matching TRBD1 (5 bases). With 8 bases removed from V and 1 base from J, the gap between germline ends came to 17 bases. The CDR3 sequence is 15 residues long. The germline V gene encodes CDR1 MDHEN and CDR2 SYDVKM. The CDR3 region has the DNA TGTGCCAGCGAGTCGGCAGGGTACATTAACTATGGCTACACCTTC. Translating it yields CASESAGYINYGYTF.

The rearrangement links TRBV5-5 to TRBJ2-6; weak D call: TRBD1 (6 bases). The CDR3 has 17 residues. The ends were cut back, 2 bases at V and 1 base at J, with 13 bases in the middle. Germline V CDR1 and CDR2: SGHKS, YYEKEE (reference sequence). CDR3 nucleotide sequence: TGTGCCAGCAGCTTCAGGGGTTGGGCATCTGGGGCCAACGTCCTGACTTTC. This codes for CASSFRGWASGANVLTF. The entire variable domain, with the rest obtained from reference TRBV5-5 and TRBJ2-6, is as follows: DAGVTQSPTHLIKTRGQQVTLRCSPISGHKSVSWYQQVLGQGPQFIFQYYEKEERGRGNFPDRFSARQFPNYSSELNVNALLLGDSALYLCASSFRGWASGANVLTFGAGSRLTVL.

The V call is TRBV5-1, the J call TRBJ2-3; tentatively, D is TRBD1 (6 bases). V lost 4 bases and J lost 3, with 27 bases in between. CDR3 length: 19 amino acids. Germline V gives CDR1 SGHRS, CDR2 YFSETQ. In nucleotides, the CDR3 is TGCGCCAGCAGCATGGGACAAATCCAGACCCTACTTTGGACAGATACGCAGTATTTT. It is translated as CASSMGQIQTLLWTDTQYF.

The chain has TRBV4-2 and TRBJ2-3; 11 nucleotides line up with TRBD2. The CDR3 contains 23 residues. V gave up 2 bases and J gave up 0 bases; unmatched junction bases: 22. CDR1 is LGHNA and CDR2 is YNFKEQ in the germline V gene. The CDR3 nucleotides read TGTGCCAGCAGCCAACGCGCCGGGGGGGGAACTAGCGGGAGACTTACTAGCACAGATACGCAGTATTTT. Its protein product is CASSQRAGGGTSGRLTSTDTQYF.

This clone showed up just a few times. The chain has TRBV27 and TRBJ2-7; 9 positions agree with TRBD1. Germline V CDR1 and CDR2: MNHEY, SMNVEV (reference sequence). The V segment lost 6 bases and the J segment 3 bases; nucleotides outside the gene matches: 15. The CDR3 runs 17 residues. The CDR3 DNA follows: TGTGCCAGCAGCCCATTTAGATTAGGGACAGGGCTCTACGAGCAGTACTTC. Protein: CASSPFRLGTGLYEQYF.

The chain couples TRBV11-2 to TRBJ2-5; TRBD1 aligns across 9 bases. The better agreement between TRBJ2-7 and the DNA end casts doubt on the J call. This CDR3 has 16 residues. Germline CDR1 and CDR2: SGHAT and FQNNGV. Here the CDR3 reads CASSLGDRVLGDEQYF. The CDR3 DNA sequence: TGTGCCAGCAGCTTAGGGGACAGGGTCCTTGGGGACGAGCAGTACTTC.

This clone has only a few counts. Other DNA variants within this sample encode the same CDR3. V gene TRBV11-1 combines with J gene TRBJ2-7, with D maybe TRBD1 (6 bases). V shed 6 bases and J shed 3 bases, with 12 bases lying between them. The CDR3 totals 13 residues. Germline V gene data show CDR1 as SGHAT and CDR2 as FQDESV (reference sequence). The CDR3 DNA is TGTGCCAGCAGTAAGGACAGAAACTACGAGCAGTACTTC. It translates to CASSKDRNYEQYF.

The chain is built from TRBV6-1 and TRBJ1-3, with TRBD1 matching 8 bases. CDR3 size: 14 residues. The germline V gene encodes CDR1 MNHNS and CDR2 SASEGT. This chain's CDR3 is CATGEEVFGNTIYF. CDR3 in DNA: TGTGCGACAGGGGAGGAGGTGTTTGGAAACACCATATATTTT.

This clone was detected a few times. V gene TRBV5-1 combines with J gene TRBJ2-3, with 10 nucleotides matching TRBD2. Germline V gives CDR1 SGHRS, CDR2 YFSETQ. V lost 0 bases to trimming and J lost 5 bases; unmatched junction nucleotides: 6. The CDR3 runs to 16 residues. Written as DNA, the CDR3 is TGCGCCAGCAGCTTGGGAAGCGGGAGGGCCTTAGATACGCAGTATTTT. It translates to CASSLGSGRALDTQYF.

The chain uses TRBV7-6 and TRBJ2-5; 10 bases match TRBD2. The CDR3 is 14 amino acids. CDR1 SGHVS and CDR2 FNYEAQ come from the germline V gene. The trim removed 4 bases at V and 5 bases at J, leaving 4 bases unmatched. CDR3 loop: CASSSSGSGETQYF. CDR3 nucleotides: TGTGCCAGCAGCTCTAGCGGGAGTGGCGAGACCCAGTACTTC.

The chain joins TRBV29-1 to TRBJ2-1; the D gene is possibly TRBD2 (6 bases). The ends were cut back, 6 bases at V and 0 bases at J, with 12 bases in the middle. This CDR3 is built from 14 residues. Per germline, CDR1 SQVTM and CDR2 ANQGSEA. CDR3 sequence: CSVISSDSYNEQFF. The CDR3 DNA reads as TGCAGCGTCATATCTAGCGACTCCTACAATGAGCAGTTCTTC.

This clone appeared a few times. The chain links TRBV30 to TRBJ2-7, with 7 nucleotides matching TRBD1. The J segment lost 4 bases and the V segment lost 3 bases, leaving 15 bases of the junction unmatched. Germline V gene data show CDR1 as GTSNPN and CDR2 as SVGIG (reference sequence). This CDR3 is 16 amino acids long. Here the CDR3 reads CAWRAMNRDRSYEQYF. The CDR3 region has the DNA TGTGCCTGGAGAGCGATGAACCGGGACAGAAGTTACGAGCAGTACTTC.

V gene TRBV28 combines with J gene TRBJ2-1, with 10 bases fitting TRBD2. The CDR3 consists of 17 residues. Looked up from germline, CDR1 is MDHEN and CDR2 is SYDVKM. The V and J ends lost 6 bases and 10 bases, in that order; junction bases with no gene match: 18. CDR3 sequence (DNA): TGTGCCAGCAGGCCCTCTTTCCGTAGCGGGGGGCGATGGGAGCAGTTCTTC. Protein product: CASRPSFRSGGRWEQFF.

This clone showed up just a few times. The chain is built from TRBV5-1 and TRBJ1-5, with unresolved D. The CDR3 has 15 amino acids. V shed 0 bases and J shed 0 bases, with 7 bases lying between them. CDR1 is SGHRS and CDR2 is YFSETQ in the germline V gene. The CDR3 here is CASSLGSNSNQPQHF. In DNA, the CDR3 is TGCGCCAGCAGCTTGGGTAGCAATAGCAATCAGCCCCAGCATTTT.

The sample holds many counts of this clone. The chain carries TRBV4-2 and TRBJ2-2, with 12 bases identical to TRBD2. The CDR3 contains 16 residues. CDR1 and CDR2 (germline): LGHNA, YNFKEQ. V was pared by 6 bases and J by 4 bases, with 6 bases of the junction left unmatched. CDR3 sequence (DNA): TGTGCCAGCAGAGAACTAGCGGGGGGTATCACCGGGGAGCTGTTTTTT. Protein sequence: CASRELAGGITGELFF.

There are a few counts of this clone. The CDR3 sequence: CCAHARSYRVPSEKLFF. DNA of the CDR3: TGCTGCGCTCACGCTCGTAGCTACCGAGTCCCCAGTGAAAAACTGTTTTTT. The V call is TRBV29-1, the J call TRBJ1-4; D remains unclear. Germline loops: CDR1 SQVTM, CDR2 ANQGSEA. The CDR3 extends over 17 amino acids.

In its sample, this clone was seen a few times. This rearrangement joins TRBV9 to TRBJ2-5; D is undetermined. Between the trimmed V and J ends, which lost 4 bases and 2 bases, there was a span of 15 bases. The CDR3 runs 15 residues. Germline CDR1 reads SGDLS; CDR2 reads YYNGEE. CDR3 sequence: CASSPSVSLQETQYF. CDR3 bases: TGTGCCAGCAGCCCTAGTGTCAGCTTACAAGAGACCCAGTACTTC. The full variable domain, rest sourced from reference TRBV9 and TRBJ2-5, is DSGVTQTPKHLITATGQRVTLRCSPRSGDLSVYWYQQSLDQGLQFLIQYYNGEERAKGNILERFSAQQFPDLHSELNLSSLELGDSALYFCASSPSVSLQETQYFGPGTRLLVL.

CDR3 sequence: CASSILGGREETQYF. CDR3 DNA: TGTGCCAGTAGTATTCTTGGGGGGAGAGAAGAGACCCAGTACTTC. This chain joins TRBV19 and TRBJ2-5; the D gene is possibly TRBD2 (6 bases). The CDR3 has 15 amino acids. V lost 3 bases, J lost 3 bases, and 14 bases lay in between. Germline V gene lookup returns CDR1 LNHDA and CDR2 SQIVND (reference sequence).

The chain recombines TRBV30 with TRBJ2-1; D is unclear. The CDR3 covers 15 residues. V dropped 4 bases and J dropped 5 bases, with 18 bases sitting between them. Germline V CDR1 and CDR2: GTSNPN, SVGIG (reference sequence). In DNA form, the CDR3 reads TGTGCCTGGAATCTGGGTCACGGGTTAGACAATGAGCAGTTCTTC. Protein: CAWNLGHGLDNEQFF.

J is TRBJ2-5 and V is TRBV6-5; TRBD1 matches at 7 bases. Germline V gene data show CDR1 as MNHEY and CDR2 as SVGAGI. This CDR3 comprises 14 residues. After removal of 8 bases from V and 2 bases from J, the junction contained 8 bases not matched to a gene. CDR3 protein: CASVGWTGQETQYF. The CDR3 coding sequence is TGTGCCAGCGTTGGTTGGACAGGACAAGAGACCCAGTACTTC.

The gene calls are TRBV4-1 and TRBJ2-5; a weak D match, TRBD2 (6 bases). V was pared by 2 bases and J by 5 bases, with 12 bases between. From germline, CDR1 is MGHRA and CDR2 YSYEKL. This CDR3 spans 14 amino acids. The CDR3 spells CASSQLAMGETQYF. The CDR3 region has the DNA TGCGCCAGCAGCCAACTAGCGATGGGGGAGACCCAGTACTTC.